The next 5 T cell receptor beta chains were all read from a single sample in a study of blood T cell repertoires in COVID-19. Using immunoSEQ multiplex PCR, the repertoire was profiled, and TCRdb retains in-frame clones only, with some absent. Of under 200,000 clones detected, approximately 90% appear once; the ten largest clones hold roughly 21%. Sequencing was carried out using peripheral blood. The receptors originated from a man in his fifties or sixties with active or convalescent COVID-19.

V and J are TRBV27 and TRBJ2-2, with TRBD2 matching 12 bases. The CDR3 spans 15 residues. The V gene end was trimmed by 7 bases and the J gene end by 5 bases; junction bases not matched to a gene: 5. Germline V gene lookup returns CDR1 MNHEY and CDR2 SMNVEV (reference sequence). For the CDR3, the DNA is TGTGCCAGCACTAGCGGGGGGGCGGGAACCGGGGAGCTGTTTTTT. It specifies CASTSGGAGTGELFF.

This clone showed up just once. The V and J genes are TRBV27 and TRBJ2-2; D is perhaps TRBD2 (6 bases). The germline CDR1 and CDR2 sequences are MNHEY and SMNVEV (reference sequence). V was cut by 0 bases and J by 7 bases, with 9 bases left in between. The CDR3 has 14 residues. The CDR3 protein is CASSLSPTSGELFF. The CDR3, as DNA: TGTGCCAGCAGTTTATCCCCGACTAGCGGGGAGCTGTTTTTT.

CDR3 loop: CASSPSTEVYEQYF. The CDR3 DNA sequence: TGTGCCAGCTCACCATCGACAGAAGTCTACGAGCAGTACTTC. The J gene is TRBJ2-7, the V gene TRBV18, with D perhaps TRBD1 (5 bases). In germline, CDR1 is KGHSH, CDR2 LQKENI. The V gene lost 2 bases and the J gene lost 3 bases, with 11 bases spanning the gap. The CDR3 is made up of 14 amino acids.

The V call is TRBV7-2, the J call TRBJ2-1; D may be TRBD2 (7 bases). The V gene lost 7 bases and the J gene lost 6 bases, with 22 bases spanning the gap. Germline V gene lookup returns CDR1 SGHTA and CDR2 FQGNSA. The CDR3 totals 16 residues. This chain's CDR3 is CASTQQWGGGFNEQFF. CDR3 nucleotides: TGTGCCAGCACTCAACAGTGGGGGGGCGGATTCAATGAGCAGTTCTTC.

This clone is deemed medium-sized. This chain connects TRBV25-1 to TRBJ1-5, with 8 bases aligning to TRBD1. With V trimmed by 2 bases and J by 3 bases, 12 bases remained unmatched. Germline-derived CDR1 and CDR2 are MGHDK and SYGVNS. The CDR3 has 18 residues. The DNA of the CDR3 is TGTGCCAGCAGTGAAGAGGGGCAGGGGGCGGGAGACAATCAGCCCCAGCATTTT. Its translation is CASSEEGQGAGDNQPQHF.